These 8 T cell receptor beta chains originate from one sample sequenced in a study of shared clonotypes between healthy human individuals. TCRdb's table, derived via immunoSEQ multiplex PCR, lists solely in-frame clones and lacks some. The profile covers just over 2,000,000 clones, with 85% to 95% appearing a single time and roughly 0.13% taken by the ten largest. What was sequenced was naive CD4+ T cells sorted from blood. Documented subset: CD45RA+ positively selected. These receptors all come from a man between 18 and 35 years old in good health.

As concerns this clone: This sample includes further DNA sequences coding for the same CDR3. The V and J genes are TRBV25-1 and TRBJ2-5; D gene uncertain. The germline V gene has CDR1 MGHDK and CDR2 SYGVNS. Between the trimmed V and J ends, which lost 1 base and 5 bases, there was a span of 8 bases. The CDR3 is made up of 13 amino acids. CDR3 nucleotides: TGTGCCAGCAGTGAATCCGGCAGGGAGACCCAGTACTTC. It encodes CASSESGRETQYF. The full variable domain, completed using reference TRBV25-1 and TRBJ2-5, is EADIYQTPRYLVIGTGKKITLECSQTMGHDKMYWYQQDPGMELHLIHYSYGVNSTEKGDLSSESTVSRIRTEHFPLTLESARPSHTSQYLCASSESGRETQYFGPGTRLLVL.

The chain combines TRBV5-6 with TRBJ1-4; 8 bases line up with TRBD1. CDR3 length: 18 residues. After removal of 3 bases from V and 6 bases from J, the junction contained 16 bases not matched to a gene. Germline V gives CDR1 SGHDT, CDR2 YYEEEE. The CDR3 nucleotides read TGTGCCAGCAGCTACCGCCGGACAGGGAGGTATGGGGATGAAAAACTGTTTTTT. As protein: CASSYRRTGRYGDEKLFF.

The J gene is TRBJ1-2, the V gene TRBV10-2, with no clear D. The CDR3 runs 15 residues. Trimming removed 1 base at V and 4 bases at J, with 13 bases between. Germline CDR1 WSHSY, CDR2 SAAADI. DNA of the CDR3: TGCGCCAGCAGTGAGTACACATCCAGCTCCTATGGCTACACCTTC. It translates to CASSEYTSSSYGYTF.

V is TRBV29-1 and J is TRBJ1-2; D remains ambiguous. Germline V lookup: CDR1 SQVTM, CDR2 ANQGSEA. The CDR3 length is 12 residues. Trimming cost V 4 bases and J 7 bases, with 13 bases left between them. DNA for the CDR3: TGCAGCGTTGGGCACGTTTCGGGTGGCTACACCTTC. Translating it yields CSVGHVSGGYTF.

The V call is TRBV10-3, the J call TRBJ2-5; 8 nucleotides line up with TRBD1. Unmatched junction bases numbered 6, after V lost 10 bases and J lost 5 bases. Germline V lookup: CDR1 ENHRY, CDR2 SYGVKD. The CDR3 covers 12 residues. The CDR3 loop reads CATGTGRETQYF. In DNA, the CDR3 is TGTGCCACTGGGACAGGCAGGGAGACCCAGTACTTC.

The V gene is TRBV10-3, the J gene TRBJ1-2, with a weak D call TRBD1 (5 bases). This CDR3 contains 14 residues. Germline values: CDR1 ENHRY, CDR2 SYGVKD. Trimming shortened V by 4 bases and J by 7 bases, and 16 bases separated the two germline ends. The CDR3 loop reads CAISVVVPGGGYTF. The CDR3 DNA sequence: TGTGCCATCAGTGTCGTCGTCCCTGGGGGTGGCTACACCTTC.

This chain links TRBV9 with TRBJ1-1; TRBD1 matches 9 bases. V trimming: 3 bases; J trimming: 9 bases; junction bases outside the gene matches: 6. The CDR3 is 13 amino acids. Germline V gene data show CDR1 as SGDLS and CDR2 as YYNGEE. The CDR3 loop reads CASSEGQGTQAFF. The CDR3 DNA sequence: TGTGCCAGCAGCGAGGGACAGGGTACCCAAGCTTTCTTT. Full variable domain (remainder filled in from reference TRBV9 and TRBJ1-1): DSGVTQTPKHLITATGQRVTLRCSPRSGDLSVYWYQQSLDQGLQFLIQYYNGEERAKGNILERFSAQQFPDLHSELNLSSLELGDSALYFCASSEGQGTQAFFGQGTRLTVV.

This chain uses TRBV7-9 with TRBJ1-6; D gene unclear. The germline CDR1 and CDR2 sequences are SEHNR and FQNEAQ (reference sequence). Trimming pared 6 bases from V and 8 bases from J, leaving 8 bases between. The CDR3 is 12 residues long. CDR3 nucleotides: TGTGCCAGCAGAATCTCATATTCACCCCTCCACTTT. This sequence encodes CASRISYSPLHF.